Each of the 17 T cell receptor beta chains below was sequenced from the same sample in a study of cytomegalovirus exposure and HLA in healthy donors. PCR employed 60 Vbeta and 13 Jbeta primers. Clones were read by immunoSEQ multiplex PCR, and TCRdb kept only the in-frame ones, dropping some. This table has 150,000 to 200,000 clones, 75% to 80% appearing once. Sequences were obtained from PBMCs. The origin of the receptors is a woman between 50 and 59 years old in good health and CMV-seropositive.

The CDR3 nucleotides are TGTGCCAGCAGCTTAGTGGCAACTAGCAATCAGCCCCAGCATTTT. The encoded protein is CASSLVATSNQPQHF. The genes are TRBV7-8 and TRBJ1-5; D remains ambiguous. There are 15 residues in the CDR3. Trimming left V 1 base short and J 0 bases short, with 7 bases between. CDR1 is SGHVS and CDR2 is FQNEAQ in the germline V gene.

The chain couples TRBV2 to TRBJ1-4, with TRBD1 as a possible D gene (6 bases). V was shortened by 6 bases and J by 3 bases, with 11 bases between the two germline ends. This CDR3 comprises 14 residues. Germline CDR1 reads SNHLY; CDR2 reads FYNNEI. The CDR3 loop is CASSARGSNEKLFF. The DNA of the CDR3 is TGTGCCAGCAGCGCCAGGGGTTCTAATGAAAAACTGTTTTTT.

The V and J genes are TRBV6-6 and TRBJ2-2; D may be TRBD2 (6 bases). V was pared by 0 bases and J by 6 bases, with 8 bases between. Per germline, CDR1 MNHNY and CDR2 SVGAGI (reference sequence). CDR3 length equals 14 residues. CDR3 sequence: CASSYSRGAGELFF. CDR3 nucleotides: TGTGCCAGCAGTTACTCGCGCGGGGCCGGGGAGCTGTTTTTT.

Here the CDR3 reads CASSSPRGGGRSYEQYF. DNA of the CDR3: TGTGCCAGCAGCAGCCCACGAGGGGGCGGAAGATCCTACGAGCAGTACTTC. The V and J genes are TRBV13 and TRBJ2-7; TRBD1 agrees at 7 bases. CDR1 is PRHDT and CDR2 is FYEKMQ in the germline V gene (reference sequence). J lost 1 base, V lost 5 bases, and 14 bases had no gene match. CDR3 length equals 17 residues.

Written as DNA, the CDR3 is TGTGCCAGCAGCTTGGCCGTGGGGGGATTAGCGACTAATGAAAAACTGTTTTTT. This codes for CASSLAVGGLATNEKLFF. The chain has TRBV5-4 and TRBJ1-4; D possibly corresponds to TRBD1 (5 bases). Looked up from germline, CDR1 is SGHNT and CDR2 is YYREEE (reference sequence). V lost 0 bases and J 2 bases, leaving 17 bases between the germline ends. The CDR3 has 18 residues.

V usage is TRBV5-1 and J usage is TRBJ2-7; the match to TRBD1 covers 9 bases. The CDR3 has 14 amino acids. Trimming cost V 5 bases and J 5 bases; bases outside gene matches: 8. The germline V gene encodes CDR1 SGHRS and CDR2 YFSETQ. The CDR3 nucleotides are TGCGCCAGCAGAAGAACAGGGGGCGCGGACGAGCAGTACTTC. This sequence encodes CASRRTGGADEQYF.

J is TRBJ2-1 and V is TRBV19, with 11 nucleotides matching TRBD1. The CDR3 contains 16 residues. V was clipped by 7 bases and J by 4 bases; unmatched bases: 9. Germline V lookup: CDR1 LNHDA, CDR2 SQIVND (reference sequence). As DNA, the CDR3 is TGTGCCAGTACCTCCCTGGACAGGGGGCTGTACAATGAGCAGTTCTTC. This gives the protein CASTSLDRGLYNEQFF. The full variable domain, with the rest looked up from reference TRBV19 and TRBJ2-1, is DGGITQSPKYLFRKEGQNVTLSCEQNLNHDAMYWYRQDPGQGLRLIYYSQIVNDFQKGDIAEGYSVSREKKESFPLTVTSAQKNPTAFYLCASTSLDRGLYNEQFFGPGTRLTVL.

This chain uses TRBV7-2 with TRBJ2-2, with 7 bases fitting TRBD2. This CDR3 comprises 16 residues. CDR1 is SGHTA and CDR2 is FQGNSA in the germline V gene. V dropped 2 bases and J dropped 2; count of bases not matched to a gene: 5. CDR3 loop: CASSLHGGGNTGELFF. The CDR3 DNA reads TGTGCCAGCAGCTTACATGGCGGGGGAAACACCGGGGAGCTGTTTTTT.

This chain links TRBV2 with TRBJ2-2; D is possibly TRBD1 (5 bases). V was trimmed by 2 bases and J by 1 base, leaving 8 bases between them. The CDR3 runs to 15 residues. Germline values: CDR1 SNHLY, CDR2 FYNNEI. The CDR3 nucleotides read TGTGCCAGCAGTGAAATGGGGCTGAACACCGGGGAGCTGTTTTTT. Its translation: CASSEMGLNTGELFF.

The V gene is TRBV4-2, the J gene TRBJ2-3; 11 nucleotides align to TRBD2. V was pared by 3 bases and J by 5 bases, with 7 bases of the junction left unmatched. Germline lookup yields CDR1 LGHNA and CDR2 YNFKEQ. There are 16 residues in the CDR3. The CDR3 DNA sequence: TGTGCCAGCAGCCAGGTAGCGGGAGGGCATAAAGATACGCAGTATTTT. Residues: CASSQVAGGHKDTQYF.

This chain connects TRBV10-2 to TRBJ2-7; D not resolved. The germline V gene has CDR1 WSHSY and CDR2 SAAADI. The CDR3 length is 13 residues. V lost 2 bases and J lost 2, with 7 bases in between. CDR3 residues: CASSENGPYEQYF. The CDR3 DNA reads as TGCGCCAGCAGTGAGAACGGTCCCTACGAGCAGTACTTC.

The rearrangement joins TRBV9 to TRBJ2-1, with TRBD2 matching 9 bases. Germline V gene sequence: CDR1 SGDLS, CDR2 YYNGEE. V lost 4 bases, J lost 3 bases, and 5 bases stayed unmatched. The CDR3 loop spans 15 amino acids. CDR3 DNA sequence: TGTGCCAGCAGCAGACTTAGCGGGGGCTACAATGAGCAGTTCTTC. Translating gives CASSRLSGGYNEQFF. The full variable domain, completed using reference TRBV9 and TRBJ2-1, is DSGVTQTPKHLITATGQRVTLRCSPRSGDLSVYWYQQSLDQGLQFLIQYYNGEERAKGNILERFSAQQFPDLHSELNLSSLELGDSALYFCASSRLSGGYNEQFFGPGTRLTVL.

The gene calls are TRBV7-8 and TRBJ2-1; D might be TRBD1 (6 bases). There are 13 residues in the CDR3. Trimming removed 8 bases at V and 4 bases at J, with 12 bases between. Germline CDR1 is SGHVS and CDR2 is FQNEAQ. This CDR3 reads CASHRDKYNEQFF. For the CDR3, the DNA is TGTGCCAGCCACCGGGACAAGTACAATGAGCAGTTCTTC.

This clone was picked up a small number of times. This rearrangement joins TRBV5-1 to TRBJ2-1; 7 bases fit TRBD1. V trimming: 2 bases; J trimming: 7 bases; junction bases outside the gene matches: 6. This CDR3 is 14 amino acids long. From germline, CDR1 is SGHRS and CDR2 YFSETQ. The CDR3 loop is CASSLGTVENEQFF. In DNA form, the CDR3 reads TGCGCCAGCAGCTTAGGGACAGTCGAGAATGAGCAGTTCTTC.

There are a few counts of this clone. The V call is TRBV2, the J call TRBJ1-2; D gene uncertain. CDR3 size: 12 residues. The V end lost 5 bases, the J end lost 8 bases, and 12 bases lay between the germline ends. Per the germline V gene, CDR1 is SNHLY and CDR2 is FYNNEI. The CDR3 loop is CASSHTGGGYTF. The CDR3 nucleotides are TGTGCCAGCAGTCATACGGGTGGAGGCTACACCTTC.

The J gene is TRBJ2-7, the V gene TRBV27; TRBD2 agrees at 8 bases. The CDR3 has 12 amino acids. V trimming: 9 bases; J trimming: 6 bases; junction bases outside the gene matches: 7. CDR1 is MNHEY and CDR2 is SMNVEV in the germline V gene (reference sequence). CDR3 sequence (DNA): TGTGCCAGTAGGGGGACTAGTGTCGAGCAGTACTTC. Its translation is CASRGTSVEQYF.

This sequence joins TRBV21-1 and TRBJ1-2; the table names TRBD1, a call not compared with the DNA. TRBV21-1 represents a pseudogene. The CDR3 contains 14 residues. The CDR3 bases are TGTGCCAGCAGCAAAGTGGCAGGGGACCCTGGCTACACCTTC. Its translation is CASSKVAGDPGYTF.